This TCR beta chain was obtained from a study of blood T cells in healthy people across ages. Together with a sample-barcoded 5' primer, a J-beta primer mix was included in a second PCR lasting about 7 to 11 cycles. TCRdb passed the 5' RACE reads through MiXCR, listing each CDR3 protein once. The table lists roughly 500,000 distinct CDR3 sequences, 27% of them singletons. The CDR3 loop spans 14 amino acids. With 6 bases removed from V and 7 bases from J, the gap between germline ends came to 18 bases. Germline CDR1 LNHDA, CDR2 SQIVND (reference sequence). The J gene is TRBJ2-5, the V gene TRBV19, with D possibly being TRBD1 (5 bases). The source of this sequence is a woman aged 70-85 years in good health. The sequenced sample was blood. The CDR3 region is CASRVRALDGTQYF. The CDR3 bases are TGTGCCAGTAGAGTCAGGGCCCTCGACGGGACCCAGTACTTC.